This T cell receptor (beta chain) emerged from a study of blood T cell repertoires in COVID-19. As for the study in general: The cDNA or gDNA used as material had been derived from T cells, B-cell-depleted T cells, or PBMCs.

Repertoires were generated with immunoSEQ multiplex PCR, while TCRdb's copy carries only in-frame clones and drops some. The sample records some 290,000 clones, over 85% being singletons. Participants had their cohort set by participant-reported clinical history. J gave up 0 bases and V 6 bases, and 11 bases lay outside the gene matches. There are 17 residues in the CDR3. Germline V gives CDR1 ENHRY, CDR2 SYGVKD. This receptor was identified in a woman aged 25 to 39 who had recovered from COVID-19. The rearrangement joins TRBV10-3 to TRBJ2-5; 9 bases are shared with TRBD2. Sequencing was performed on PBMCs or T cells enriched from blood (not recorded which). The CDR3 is CAISEGASGEYQETQYF. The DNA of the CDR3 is TGTGCCATCAGCGAAGGTGCTAGCGGGGAGTACCAAGAGACCCAGTACTTC.